Following are 27 T cell receptor beta chains from one sample sequenced in a study of T cell responses to AZD1222 COVID-19 vaccine. Sequenced by immunoSEQ multiplex PCR; TCRdb stores in-frame clones only, minus some. The sample has about 63,000 clones, about 83% seen once. The starting material was peripheral blood, obtained 28 days after the second AZD1222 dose. The origin of the receptors is an adult who received the AZD1222 COVID-19 vaccine.

J is TRBJ1-1 and V is TRBV24-1, with D perhaps matching TRBD1 (6 bases). Deletions cut 3 bases from V and 3 bases from J, with 19 bases between. Germline lookup yields CDR1 KGHDR and CDR2 SFDVKD. The CDR3 length is 17 residues. The DNA for the CDR3 is TGTGCCACCAGTGATACAACAAGGGGGGTATTGGACACTGAAGCTTTCTTT. This translates into CATSDTTRGVLDTEAFF.

The chain has TRBV7-2 and TRBJ2-2; 16 bases match TRBD2. The CDR3 runs to 19 residues. V gave up 5 bases and J gave up 4 bases; unmatched junction bases: 10. The V gene's germline CDR1 is SGHTA and CDR2 FQGNSA. This CDR3 is CASSPPGLAGGAGTGELFF. CDR3 nucleotide sequence: TGTGCCAGCAGCCCCCCGGGACTAGCGGGGGGGGCCGGCACCGGGGAGCTGTTTTTT.

The rearrangement joins TRBV6-5 to TRBJ1-4; D is unclear. This CDR3 spans 11 amino acids. Trimming pared 6 bases from V and 4 bases from J, leaving 3 bases between. In germline, CDR1 is MNHEY, CDR2 SVGAGI. The DNA for the CDR3 is TGTGCCAGCAGACGTAATGAAAAACTGTTTTTT. It yields the protein CASRRNEKLFF.

This clone was seen a few times. This chain uses TRBV2 with TRBJ1-4, with D perhaps matching TRBD1 (5 bases). V was pared by 3 bases and J by 8 bases, with 13 bases between. CDR3 length: 14 residues. Germline loops: CDR1 SNHLY, CDR2 FYNNEI. The CDR3 DNA is TGTGCCAGCAGTGACGAGCAGGGTGGGGAAAAACTGTTTTTT. It encodes CASSDEQGGEKLFF.

By its share, this clone is medium-sized. J is TRBJ1-1 and V is TRBV5-1; 10 nucleotides align to TRBD1. The CDR3 is 15 residues long. Trimming at V came to 4 bases and at J to 6 bases, leaving 9 bases not matched to a gene. Germline lookup yields CDR1 SGHRS and CDR2 YFSETQ. Written as DNA, the CDR3 is TGCGCCAGCAGCAAAAGACAGGGGGCGAGCTCTGAAGCTTTCTTT. This codes for CASSKRQGASSEAFF.

The chain uses TRBV28 and TRBJ2-1; 12 bases fit TRBD2. The V segment lost 5 bases and the J segment 0 bases; nucleotides outside the gene matches: 8. This CDR3 contains 18 residues. Looked up from germline, CDR1 is MDHEN and CDR2 is SYDVKM. CDR3: CASSRGTSGFSSYNEQFF. The CDR3 DNA follows: TGTGCCAGCAGTCGGGGGACTAGCGGGTTCAGCTCCTACAATGAGCAGTTCTTC.

This clone was seen at least ten times. This chain links TRBV4-1 with TRBJ1-2; TRBD1 might be the D (5 bases). Trimming cost V 4 bases and J 3 bases, with 9 bases left between them. Germline CDR1 is MGHRA and CDR2 is YSYEKL. This CDR3 is 13 amino acids long. The CDR3 region is CASSPGRYYGYTF. Here the CDR3 DNA reads TGCGCCAGCAGCCCAGGGAGGTACTATGGCTACACCTTC.

The V call is TRBV6-1, the J call TRBJ1-1, with D tentatively TRBD1 (5 bases). Trimming left V 2 bases short and J 3 bases short, with 13 bases between. From germline, CDR1 is MNHNS and CDR2 SASEGT. The CDR3 is 15 amino acids. The DNA for the CDR3 is TGTGCCAGCAGTGAACTAAGGGGCGGGGACACTGAAGCTTTCTTT. This gives the protein CASSELRGGDTEAFF.

The chain links TRBV19 to TRBJ1-6, with D unresolved. Germline lookup yields CDR1 LNHDA and CDR2 SQIVND (reference sequence). This CDR3 has 16 amino acids. V lost 1 base, J lost 4 bases, and 11 bases lay in between. The chain's CDR3 is CASSIGRLIYNSPLHF. The CDR3 DNA reads TGTGCCAGTAGTATAGGACGGCTGATTTATAATTCACCCCTCCACTTT.

The V gene is TRBV4-1, the J gene TRBJ2-1, with TRBD2 matching 8 bases. Germline V gene lookup returns CDR1 MGHRA and CDR2 YSYEKL. After removal of 6 bases from V and 6 bases from J, the junction contained 7 bases not matched to a gene. The CDR3 sequence is 14 residues long. The CDR3 loop is CASRPGLGANEQFF. The CDR3, as DNA: TGCGCCAGCAGACCGGGACTAGGAGCCAATGAGCAGTTCTTC.

This chain joins TRBV19 and TRBJ1-6; maybe TRBD1 (5 bases). Germline lookup yields CDR1 LNHDA and CDR2 SQIVND (reference sequence). Trimming cost V 3 bases and J 7 bases, with 22 bases left between them. The CDR3 is 18 amino acids. The CDR3 protein is CASSIGRPIKGTNSPLHF. CDR3 nucleotides: TGTGCCAGTAGTATCGGGCGTCCTATCAAGGGGACCAATTCACCCCTCCACTTT.

This rearrangement joins TRBV5-1 to TRBJ2-3; 15 positions agree with TRBD2. The CDR3 totals 16 residues. Looked up from germline, CDR1 is SGHRS and CDR2 is YFSETQ. J was trimmed by 4 bases and V by 3 bases; bases with no gene match: 3. For the CDR3, the DNA is TGCGCCAGCAGCTACGGACTAGCGGGGGGGTCAGATACGCAGTATTTT. Residues: CASSYGLAGGSDTQYF.

The chain recombines TRBV5-6 with TRBJ2-7; 7 positions match TRBD1. V was clipped by 4 bases and J by 3 bases; unmatched bases: 7. CDR1 and CDR2 from the germline V gene are SGHDT and YYEEEE. The CDR3 is made up of 14 amino acids. The DNA for the CDR3 is TGTGCCAGCAGCCTCCGGGACAGCATCTACGAGCAGTACTTC. This translates into CASSLRDSIYEQYF.

The rearrangement links TRBV7-2 to TRBJ1-1; tentative D call: TRBD1 (6 bases). This CDR3 contains 12 residues. The ends were cut back, 0 bases at V and 10 bases at J, with 9 bases in the middle. From germline, CDR1 is SGHTA and CDR2 FQGNSA. The CDR3 is CASSLAQGRAFF. The CDR3 DNA reads TGTGCCAGCAGCTTAGCTCAGGGGAGAGCTTTCTTT.

The CDR3 coding sequence is TGTGCCAGTAGTATTTCCAAGACAGGGGACGGCTACACCTTC. The encoded protein is CASSISKTGDGYTF. The J gene is TRBJ1-2, the V gene TRBV19, with 8 bases aligning to TRBD1. The CDR3 is 14 amino acids. Germline values: CDR1 LNHDA, CDR2 SQIVND (reference sequence). The J segment lost 8 bases and the V segment lost 3 bases, leaving 8 bases of the junction unmatched.

This clone appeared a few times. The gene calls are TRBV11-2 and TRBJ2-7; TRBD2 matches 10 bases. Trimming cost V 1 base and J 4 bases; bases outside gene matches: 1. The germline V gene encodes CDR1 SGHAT and CDR2 FQNNGV. CDR3 size: 14 residues. CDR3 nucleotides: TGTGCCAGCAGCTTAGCTAGCGGGGGTTACGAGCAGTACTTC. This sequence encodes CASSLASGGYEQYF.

The chain has TRBV9 and TRBJ2-3; D not certain. The germline V gene has CDR1 SGDLS and CDR2 YYNGEE. The length of the CDR3 is 12 residues. The V end lost 2 bases, the J end lost 5 bases, and 6 bases lay between the germline ends. The CDR3 region is CASSVSLDTQYF. The CDR3 DNA reads TGTGCCAGCAGCGTCTCTCTAGATACGCAGTATTTT.

This chain links TRBV2 with TRBJ2-7; D gene ambiguous. V lost 9 bases, J lost 2 bases, and 14 bases lay in between. From germline, CDR1 is SNHLY and CDR2 FYNNEI. The length of the CDR3 is 13 residues. The CDR3 nucleotides read TGTGCCAGAACTAAGGTGAACCCCTACGAGCAGTACTTC. Protein product: CARTKVNPYEQYF. Full variable domain (rest looked up from reference TRBV2 and TRBJ2-7): EPEVTQTPSHQVTQMGQEVILRCVPISNHLYFYWYRQILGQKVEFLVSFYNNEISEKSEIFDDQFSVERPDGSNFTLKIRSTKLEDSAMYFCARTKVNPYEQYFGPGTRLTVT.

This chain uses TRBV5-1 with TRBJ2-2; D is unclear. There are 15 residues in the CDR3. The germline V and J ends were trimmed by 0 bases and 3 bases, with 9 bases remaining between them. Germline CDR1 SGHRS, CDR2 YFSETQ. CDR3: CASSLVAGDTGELFF. CDR3 nucleotide sequence: TGCGCCAGCAGCTTGGTGGCAGGTGACACCGGGGAGCTGTTTTTT.

The chain couples TRBV27 to TRBJ1-6; D remains ambiguous. Trimming stripped 7 bases from V and 8 bases from J, with 9 bases between. Germline CDR1 is MNHEY and CDR2 is SMNVEV (reference sequence). This CDR3 comprises 12 residues. The CDR3 DNA follows: TGTGCCAGCACCACCGAGTATTCACCCCTCCACTTT. As protein: CASTTEYSPLHF.

The V gene is TRBV7-7, the J gene TRBJ2-1; D call uncertain. The CDR3 has 14 amino acids. Per germline, CDR1 SSHAT and CDR2 FNYEAQ (reference sequence). Trimming stripped 1 base from V and 6 bases from J, with 10 bases between. The CDR3 region is CASSLDRASNEQFF. In nucleotides, the CDR3 is TGTGCCAGCAGCTTAGATCGGGCGTCCAATGAGCAGTTCTTC.

The CDR3 sequence: CASSHFRGSSGNTIYF. In nucleotides, the CDR3 is TGTGCCAGCAGCCATTTTAGGGGCAGCTCTGGAAACACCATATATTTT. The chain employs TRBV3-1 (or the pseudogene TRBV3-2) and TRBJ1-3; a weak D match, TRBD1 (5 bases). There are 16 residues in the CDR3. Per germline, CDR1 LGHDT and CDR2 YNNKEL (reference sequence). V lost 3 bases to trimming and J lost 0 bases, with 12 bases between them.

The genes are TRBV4-1 and TRBJ2-1; a weak D match, TRBD1 (6 bases). The germline V gene encodes CDR1 MGHRA and CDR2 YSYEKL. Trimming removed 0 bases at V and 2 bases at J, with 14 bases between. The CDR3 is 17 residues long. The CDR3 is CASSQDHAGEPYNEQFF. The DNA for the CDR3 is TGCGCCAGCAGCCAAGATCACGCAGGGGAACCCTACAATGAGCAGTTCTTC.

This clone was seen a handful of times. This sequence joins TRBV5-5 and TRBJ2-1, with D perhaps TRBD1 or TRBD2 (6 bases each). The CDR3 has 16 residues. V lost 4 bases and J lost 3, with 17 bases in between. CDR1 and CDR2 from the germline V gene are SGHKS and YYEKEE (reference sequence). CDR3 DNA: TGTGCCAGCAGCCCTGGGGGGCTAGGGAGCTACAATGAGCAGTTCTTC. Protein product: CASSPGGLGSYNEQFF.

The chain combines TRBV4-1 with TRBJ1-1, with D possibly matching TRBD1 (5 bases). V lost 4 bases to trimming and J lost 0 bases, with 12 bases between them. Germline V CDR1 and CDR2: MGHRA, YSYEKL. This CDR3 has 15 residues. The CDR3 nucleotides read TGCGCCAGCAGCCCTACAGGTACCCTGAACACTGAAGCTTTCTTT. This codes for CASSPTGTLNTEAFF.

The genes are TRBV7-2 and TRBJ1-5; no clear D. CDR1 is SGHTA and CDR2 is FQGNSA in the germline V gene. Trimming removed 5 bases from V and 6 bases from J, with 11 bases in between. The CDR3 contains 13 residues. CDR3 sequence (DNA): TGTGCCAGCAGCGTATGGACGGCTCAGCCCCAGCATTTT. It is translated as CASSVWTAQPQHF. Full variable domain (rest looked up from reference TRBV7-2 and TRBJ1-5): GAGVSQSPSNKVTEKGKDVELRCDPISGHTALYWYRQSLGQGLEFLIYFQGNSAPDKSGLPSDRFSAERTGGSVSTLTIQRTQQEDSAVYLCASSVWTAQPQHFGDGTRLSIL.

This chain uses TRBV12-3 or TRBV12-4 with TRBJ1-2; no firm D call. This CDR3 comprises 13 residues. Trimming removed 6 bases at V and 7 bases at J, with 15 bases between. The CDR3 here is CASSPAAKFGYTF. In DNA, the CDR3 is TGTGCCAGCAGCCCGGCGGCGAAGTTTGGCTACACCTTC.